This T cell receptor (beta chain) came from a study of cytomegalovirus exposure and HLA in healthy donors. The study ran its PCR with 60 Vbeta and 13 Jbeta primers. Repertoires were generated with immunoSEQ multiplex PCR, while TCRdb's copy carries only in-frame clones and drops some. The table has 150,000 or so clones, around 79% seen once; the top ten hold 3%. Per germline, CDR1 LGHNA and CDR2 YSLEER. This CDR3 region has 17 residues. With V trimmed by 0 bases and J by 7 bases, 11 bases remained unmatched. The TCR was taken from a man between 40 and 49 years old in good health and CMV-seropositive. The chain is built from TRBV4-3 and TRBJ1-5; TRBD1 aligns across 8 bases. The specimen was PBMCs. In DNA, the CDR3 is TGCGCCAGCAGCCAAGAAGGGGACAGGAACAGGTACCAGCCCCAGCATTTT. Translating gives CASSQEGDRNRYQPQHF.